This paragraph reports one T cell receptor beta chain. This specimen belongs to a study of cytomegalovirus exposure and HLA in healthy donors. 13 Jbeta primers and 60 Vbeta primers were used for the PCR. Sequencing used immunoSEQ multiplex PCR; TCRdb keeps in-frame clones, though not all of them. The table records about 140,000 clones, roughly 80% of them present only once. Trimming pared 8 bases from V and 3 bases from J, leaving 7 bases between. The CDR3 is made up of 10 amino acids. CDR1 is DFQATT and CDR2 is SNEGSKA in the germline V gene (reference sequence). The TCR comes from a man aged 25-45 years in good health and CMV-seronegative. The V call is TRBV20-1, the J call TRBJ1-2, with D possibly being TRBD1 (5 bases). The specimen was PBMCs. The CDR3 region is CSTRDYGYTF. The DNA for the CDR3 is TGCAGTACCAGGGACTATGGCTACACCTTC.